These 9 T cell receptor beta chains share one sample of origin, sequenced in a study of T-cell memory formation after mild COVID-19. TCRdb independently ran MiXCR on the 5' RACE reads; one entry per CDR3 protein. Of about 290,000 distinct CDR3 sequences in the sample, more than 15% were seen once. Sequencing was carried out using PBMCs or a T cell subset sorted from them (not recorded which). These receptors came from a man younger than 35 who had mild COVID-19 (a few samples of this study predate the infection). Cell type and time point are not known.

This chain joins TRBV10-3 and TRBJ2-2; TRBD1 aligns across 8 bases. This CDR3 has 17 amino acids. CDR1 is ENHRY, CDR2 SYGVKD, per germline. Trimming removed 6 bases from V and 4 bases from J; junction bases left unmatched: 13. The CDR3: CAIRKGSQGAITGELFF. Written as DNA, the CDR3 is TGTGCCATCAGAAAAGGGTCTCAGGGGGCGATCACCGGGGAGCTGTTTTTT.

V gene TRBV5-1 combines with J gene TRBJ2-3, with D unclear. The CDR3 covers 16 residues. The V gene's germline CDR1 is SGHRS and CDR2 YFSETQ. The germline V and J ends were trimmed by 2 bases and 2 bases, with 15 bases remaining between them. The CDR3 loop reads CASSLLTEVITDTQYF. CDR3 DNA: TGCGCCAGCAGCTTACTTACTGAAGTTATCACAGATACGCAGTATTTT.

The chain carries TRBV30 and TRBJ1-5; a possible D gene is TRBD1 (6 bases). The CDR3 is made up of 15 amino acids. V was pared by 0 bases and J by 11 bases, with 20 bases between. Looked up from germline, CDR1 is GTSNPN and CDR2 is SVGIG (reference sequence). CDR3: CAWSVRGQGALAQHF. CDR3 sequence (DNA): TGTGCCTGGAGTGTCCGGGGGCAGGGAGCTCTGGCCCAGCATTTT.

This rearrangement joins TRBV6-6 to TRBJ1-5, with D uncertain. The CDR3 contains 13 residues. Looked up from germline, CDR1 is MNHNY and CDR2 is SVGAGI (reference sequence). Trimming cost V 4 bases and J 5 bases, with 9 bases left between them. The DNA for the CDR3 is TGTGCCAGCAGTTCGGGGTGGGATCAGCCCCAGCATTTT. Translation: CASSSGWDQPQHF.

The chain recombines TRBV13 with TRBJ2-7, with D hard to call. This CDR3 region has 12 residues. Germline lookup yields CDR1 PRHDT and CDR2 FYEKMQ (reference sequence). The ends were cut back, 8 bases at V and 1 base at J, with 9 bases in the middle. CDR3 protein: CASGDGSYEQYF. CDR3 sequence (DNA): TGTGCCAGCGGCGACGGATCCTACGAGCAGTACTTC. The variable domain in full, with the rest retrieved from reference TRBV13 and TRBJ2-7, is AAGVIQSPRHLIKEKRETATLKCYPIPRHDTVYWYQQGPGQDPQFLISFYEKMQSDKGSIPDRFSAQQFSDYHSELNMSSLELGDSALYFCASGDGSYEQYFGPGTRLTVT.

Only a few counts were recorded for this clonotype. The V gene is TRBV5-1, the J gene TRBJ1-2; the D is unclear. Germline V gene data show CDR1 as SGHRS and CDR2 as YFSETQ. V was trimmed by 0 bases and J by 6 bases, leaving 15 bases between them. The CDR3 runs 15 residues. The CDR3 sequence: CASSLEGSGVDGYTF. The CDR3 DNA is TGCGCCAGCAGCTTGGAGGGCAGTGGGGTCGATGGCTACACCTTC.

This chain links TRBV9 with TRBJ2-7; TRBD2 might be the D (6 bases). This CDR3 is built from 14 residues. Germline V gene lookup returns CDR1 SGDLS and CDR2 YYNGEE. V lost 3 bases and J 6 bases, leaving 16 bases between the germline ends. As DNA, the CDR3 is TGTGCCAGCAGCGCCCCGGGAGACAGAGGCGAGCAGTACTTC. Its protein is CASSAPGDRGEQYF.

This clonotype occurred a few times. The gene calls are TRBV7-2 and TRBJ1-4, with 7 bases that match TRBD1. CDR1 SGHTA and CDR2 FQGNSA come from the germline V gene. With V trimmed by 4 bases and J by 0 bases, 5 bases remained unmatched. The CDR3 is 16 amino acids. The CDR3 loop reads CASSYGQAATNEKLFF. CDR3 DNA sequence: TGTGCCAGCAGCTACGGACAGGCCGCAACTAATGAAAAACTGTTTTTT. The full variable domain, with the rest looked up from reference TRBV7-2 and TRBJ1-4, is GAGVSQSPSNKVTEKGKDVELRCDPISGHTALYWYRQSLGQGLEFLIYFQGNSAPDKSGLPSDRFSAERTGGSVSTLTIQRTQQEDSAVYLCASSYGQAATNEKLFFGSGTQLSVL.

This clonotype has only a few counts. The chain couples TRBV20-1 to TRBJ2-3, with TRBD2 identical over 8 bases. The ends lost 5 bases at V and 4 bases at J; junction bases unmatched: 17. The germline gives CDR1 DFQATT, CDR2 SNEGSKA (reference sequence). CDR3 length: 17 residues. In DNA form, the CDR3 reads TGCAGTGCTCGACCTCCTCCGGGACTAGAGGGACCAGATACGCAGTATTTT. Encoded protein: CSARPPPGLEGPDTQYF.